Sequencing of this T cell receptor (beta chain) was carried out in a study of T cell repertoires in cytomegalovirus infection. Across the study: Recently identified HLA-C-restricted CMV epitopes were used, and well-studied HLA-B-restricted CMV epitopes were used as well. Study-level findings and limits: Cumulative public TCR beta family frequency identified carriers of CMV plus the relevant HLA.

Trimming took off 1 base at V and 3 bases at J, with 7 bases between the two ends. This CDR3 is 13 amino acids long. Germline V CDR1 and CDR2: SGHTA, FQGNSA. This clonotype was counted only a few times. What it recognizes is unknown. Each CDR3 protein gets one entry after TCRdb re-called the reads with MiXCR. This table has approximately 120,000 distinct CDR3 sequences, around 31% appearing once. The source material was CD8+ T cells from cultured PBMCs, sampled from culture after CMV antigen stimulation. The chain joins TRBV7-2 to TRBJ2-7; D perhaps matches TRBD1 (5 bases). This sequence originates from a human donor in good health (CMV status not recorded). Some clones in this sample may be carry-over from other donors' samples. Here the CDR3 DNA reads TGTGCCAGCAGCTTAGACAGGTACTACGAGCAGTACTTC. This gives the protein CASSLDRYYEQYF.